This TCR beta chain was recovered during a study of shared clonotypes between healthy human individuals. Sequencing was performed with immunoSEQ multiplex PCR; in TCRdb, only in-frame clones are kept and a portion is missing. The table includes roughly 2.5 million clones, roughly nine tenths detected once. Between the trimmed V and J ends, which lost 8 bases and 8 bases, there was a span of 21 bases. The CDR3 is 15 residues long. The germline CDR1 and CDR2 sequences are MNHNS and SASEGT. Sample: naive CD4+ T cells sorted from blood. The sample's subset: CD45RA+ positively selected. The chain carries TRBV6-1 and TRBJ2-2; the D gene could be TRBD1 or TRBD2 (7 bases each). This TCR was recovered from a man younger than 30 in good health. CDR3 DNA: TGTGCCAGCTCAGGGGGGACTGGCGGGAGTGGGGAGCTGTTTTTT. As protein: CASSGGTGGSGELFF.